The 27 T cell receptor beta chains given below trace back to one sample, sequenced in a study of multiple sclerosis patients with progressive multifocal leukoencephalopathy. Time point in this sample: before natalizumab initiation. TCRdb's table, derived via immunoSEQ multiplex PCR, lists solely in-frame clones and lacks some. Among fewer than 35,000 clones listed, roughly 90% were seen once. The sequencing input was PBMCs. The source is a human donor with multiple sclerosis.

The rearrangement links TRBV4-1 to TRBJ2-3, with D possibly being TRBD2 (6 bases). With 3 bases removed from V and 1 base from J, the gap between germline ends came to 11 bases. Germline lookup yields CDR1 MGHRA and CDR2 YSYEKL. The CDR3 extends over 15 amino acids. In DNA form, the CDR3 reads TGCGCCAGCAGCCAGCGACTAGTTGGCACAGATACGCAGTATTTT. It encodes CASSQRLVGTDTQYF.

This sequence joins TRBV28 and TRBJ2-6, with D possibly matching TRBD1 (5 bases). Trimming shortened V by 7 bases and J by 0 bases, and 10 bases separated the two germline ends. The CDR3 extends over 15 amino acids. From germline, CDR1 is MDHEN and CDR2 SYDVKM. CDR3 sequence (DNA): TGTGCCAGCAACAGGCCCGGCTCTGGGGCCAACGTCCTGACTTTC. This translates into CASNRPGSGANVLTF.

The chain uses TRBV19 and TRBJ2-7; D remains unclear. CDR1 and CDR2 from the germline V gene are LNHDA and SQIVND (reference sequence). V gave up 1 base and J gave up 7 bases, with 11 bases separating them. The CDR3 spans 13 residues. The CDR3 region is CASSIGPAMEQYF. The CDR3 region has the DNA TGTGCCAGTAGTATAGGCCCGGCGATGGAGCAGTACTTC. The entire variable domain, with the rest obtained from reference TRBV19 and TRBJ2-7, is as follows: DGGITQSPKYLFRKEGQNVTLSCEQNLNHDAMYWYRQDPGQGLRLIYYSQIVNDFQKGDIAEGYSVSREKKESFPLTVTSAQKNPTAFYLCASSIGPAMEQYFGPGTRLTVT.

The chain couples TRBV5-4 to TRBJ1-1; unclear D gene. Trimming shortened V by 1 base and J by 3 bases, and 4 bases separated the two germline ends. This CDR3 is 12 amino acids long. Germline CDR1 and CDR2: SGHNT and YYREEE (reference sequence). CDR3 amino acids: CASSLYHTEAFF. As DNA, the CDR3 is TGTGCCAGCAGCTTGTACCACACTGAAGCTTTCTTT.

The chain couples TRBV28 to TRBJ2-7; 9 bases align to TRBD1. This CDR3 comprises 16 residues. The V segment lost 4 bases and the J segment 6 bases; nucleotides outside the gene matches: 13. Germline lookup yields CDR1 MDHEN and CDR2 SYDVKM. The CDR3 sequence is CASSSPPGQGDLEQYF. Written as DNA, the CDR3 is TGTGCCAGCAGTTCCCCTCCGGGACAGGGTGACCTCGAGCAGTACTTC.

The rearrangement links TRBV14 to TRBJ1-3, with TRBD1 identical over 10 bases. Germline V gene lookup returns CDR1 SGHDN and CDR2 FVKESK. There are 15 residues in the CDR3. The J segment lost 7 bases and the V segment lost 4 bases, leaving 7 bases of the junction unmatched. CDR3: CASSLGQGKGNTIYF. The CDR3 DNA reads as TGTGCCAGCAGCCTGGGACAGGGGAAGGGGAACACCATATATTTT.

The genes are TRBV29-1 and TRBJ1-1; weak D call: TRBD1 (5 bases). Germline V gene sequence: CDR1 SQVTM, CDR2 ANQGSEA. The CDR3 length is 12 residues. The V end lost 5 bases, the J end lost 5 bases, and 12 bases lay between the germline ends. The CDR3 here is CSVKGLETEAFF. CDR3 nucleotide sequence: TGCAGCGTTAAGGGGTTGGAGACTGAAGCTTTCTTT.

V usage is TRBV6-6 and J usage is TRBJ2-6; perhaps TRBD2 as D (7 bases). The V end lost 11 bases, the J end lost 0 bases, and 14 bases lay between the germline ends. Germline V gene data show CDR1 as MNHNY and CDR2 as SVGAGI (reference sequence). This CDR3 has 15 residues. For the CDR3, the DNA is TGTGCCGGGGGCGGGAGCCGCTCTGGGGCCAACGTCCTGACTTTC. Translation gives CAGGGSRSGANVLTF.

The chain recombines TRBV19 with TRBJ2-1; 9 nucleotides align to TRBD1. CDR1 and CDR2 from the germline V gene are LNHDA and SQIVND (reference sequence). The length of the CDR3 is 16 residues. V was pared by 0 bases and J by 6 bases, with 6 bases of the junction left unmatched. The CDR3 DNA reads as TGTGCCAGTAGTATAGATCTGACAGGGGGGTCCAATGAGCAGTTCTTC. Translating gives CASSIDLTGGSNEQFF.

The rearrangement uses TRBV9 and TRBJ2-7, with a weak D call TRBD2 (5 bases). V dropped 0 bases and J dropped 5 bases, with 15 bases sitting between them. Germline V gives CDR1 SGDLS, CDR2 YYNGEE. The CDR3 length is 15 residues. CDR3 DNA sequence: TGTGCCAGCAGCGTAGGATCGAGCGGACGGGACGAGCAGTACTTC. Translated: CASSVGSSGRDEQYF.

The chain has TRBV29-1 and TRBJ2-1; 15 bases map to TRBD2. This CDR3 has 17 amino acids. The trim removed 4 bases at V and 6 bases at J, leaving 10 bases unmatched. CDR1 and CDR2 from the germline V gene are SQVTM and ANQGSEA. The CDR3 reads CSVALGTSGRIGNEQFF. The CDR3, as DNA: TGCAGCGTTGCATTAGGGACTAGCGGGAGGATCGGCAATGAGCAGTTCTTC.

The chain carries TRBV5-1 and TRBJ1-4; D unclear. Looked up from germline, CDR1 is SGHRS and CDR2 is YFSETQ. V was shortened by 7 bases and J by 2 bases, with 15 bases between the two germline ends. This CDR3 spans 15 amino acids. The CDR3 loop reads CASCWGRSTNEKLFF. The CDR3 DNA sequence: TGCGCCAGCTGCTGGGGTCGGTCGACTAATGAAAAACTGTTTTTT.

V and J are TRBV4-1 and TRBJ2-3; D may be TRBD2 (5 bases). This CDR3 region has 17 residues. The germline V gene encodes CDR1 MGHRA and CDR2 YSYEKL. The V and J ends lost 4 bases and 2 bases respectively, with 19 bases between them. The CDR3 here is CASSLIHYSEYTDTQYF. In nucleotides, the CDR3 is TGCGCCAGCAGCCTTATCCACTATAGCGAATACACAGATACGCAGTATTTT.

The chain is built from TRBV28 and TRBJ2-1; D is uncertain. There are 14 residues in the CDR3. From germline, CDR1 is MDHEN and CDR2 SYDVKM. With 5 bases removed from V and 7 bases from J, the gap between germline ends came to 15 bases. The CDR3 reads CASSPIDRVNEQFF. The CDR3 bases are TGTGCCAGCAGTCCCATTGATAGGGTAAATGAGCAGTTCTTC.

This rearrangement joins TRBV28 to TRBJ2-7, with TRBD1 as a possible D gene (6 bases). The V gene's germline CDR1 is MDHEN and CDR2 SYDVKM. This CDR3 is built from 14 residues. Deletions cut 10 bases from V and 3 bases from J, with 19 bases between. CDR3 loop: CATEPGTMFYEQYF. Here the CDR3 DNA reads TGTGCCACCGAACCCGGGACAATGTTCTACGAGCAGTACTTC.

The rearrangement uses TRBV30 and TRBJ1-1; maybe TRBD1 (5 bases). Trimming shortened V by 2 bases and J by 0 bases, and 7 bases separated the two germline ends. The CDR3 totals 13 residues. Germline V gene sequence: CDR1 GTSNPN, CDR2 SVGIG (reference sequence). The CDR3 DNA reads TGTGCCTGGAGTCGACAGTTGAACACTGAAGCTTTCTTT. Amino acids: CAWSRQLNTEAFF.

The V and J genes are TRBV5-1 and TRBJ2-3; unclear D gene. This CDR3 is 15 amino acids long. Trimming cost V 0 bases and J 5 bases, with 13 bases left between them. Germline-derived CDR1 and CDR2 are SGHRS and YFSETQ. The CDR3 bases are TGCGCCAGCAGCTTGGTGGCGGCGAAGAGAGATACGCAGTATTTT. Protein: CASSLVAAKRDTQYF.

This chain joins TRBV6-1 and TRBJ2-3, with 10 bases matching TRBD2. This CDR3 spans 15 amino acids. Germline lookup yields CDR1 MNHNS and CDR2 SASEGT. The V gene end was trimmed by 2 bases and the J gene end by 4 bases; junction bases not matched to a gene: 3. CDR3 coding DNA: TGTGCCAGCAGTGAAATAGCGGGAGGTGCAGATACGCAGTATTTT. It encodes CASSEIAGGADTQYF.

The CDR3 nucleotides are TGTGCCAGCAGTTACACCGCTGTTTCCCCGTATGGCTACACCTTC. Its protein product is CASSYTAVSPYGYTF. The chain links TRBV6-5 to TRBJ1-2; D unclear. Trimming pared 2 bases from V and 5 bases from J, leaving 15 bases between. The CDR3 sequence is 15 residues long. Germline loops: CDR1 MNHEY, CDR2 SVGAGI.

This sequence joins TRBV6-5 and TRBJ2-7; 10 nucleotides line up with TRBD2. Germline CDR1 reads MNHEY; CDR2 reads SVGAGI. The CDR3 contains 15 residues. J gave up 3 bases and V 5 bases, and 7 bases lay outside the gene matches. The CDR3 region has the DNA TGTGCCAGCAGTCCTTCTAGCGGGAGTAACTACGAGCAGTACTTC. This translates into CASSPSSGSNYEQYF.

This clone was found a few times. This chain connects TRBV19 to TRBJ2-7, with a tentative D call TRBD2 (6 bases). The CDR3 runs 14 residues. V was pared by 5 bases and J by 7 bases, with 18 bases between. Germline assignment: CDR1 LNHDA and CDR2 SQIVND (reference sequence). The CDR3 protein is CASSPAGYLWEQYF. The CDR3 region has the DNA TGTGCCAGTAGTCCCGCGGGGTACCTTTGGGAGCAGTACTTC.

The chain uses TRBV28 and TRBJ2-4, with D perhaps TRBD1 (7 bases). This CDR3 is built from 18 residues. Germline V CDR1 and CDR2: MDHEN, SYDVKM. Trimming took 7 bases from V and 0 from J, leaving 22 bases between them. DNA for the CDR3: TGTGCCAGCACCCTCAGGGGGGATACCCTACTAGCCAAAAACATTCAGTACTTC. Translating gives CASTLRGDTLLAKNIQYF.

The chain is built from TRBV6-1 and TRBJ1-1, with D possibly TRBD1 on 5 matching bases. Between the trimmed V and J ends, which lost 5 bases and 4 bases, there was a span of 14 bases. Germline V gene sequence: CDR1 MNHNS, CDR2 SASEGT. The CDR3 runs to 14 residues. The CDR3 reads CASSKGPGSTEAFF. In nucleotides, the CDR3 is TGTGCCAGCAGTAAGGGACCGGGAAGCACTGAAGCTTTCTTT.

CDR3 loop: CASSPTGARAFF. The DNA for the CDR3 is TGTGCCAGTAGTCCGACCGGTGCCCGGGCTTTCTTT. The rearrangement uses TRBV19 and TRBJ1-1, with no clear D. The CDR3 spans 12 residues. Per the germline V gene, CDR1 is LNHDA and CDR2 is SQIVND (reference sequence). V lost 5 bases, J lost 11 bases, and 15 bases lay in between. The variable domain in full, with the rest retrieved from reference TRBV19 and TRBJ1-1, is DGGITQSPKYLFRKEGQNVTLSCEQNLNHDAMYWYRQDPGQGLRLIYYSQIVNDFQKGDIAEGYSVSREKKESFPLTVTSAQKNPTAFYLCASSPTGARAFFGQGTRLTVV.

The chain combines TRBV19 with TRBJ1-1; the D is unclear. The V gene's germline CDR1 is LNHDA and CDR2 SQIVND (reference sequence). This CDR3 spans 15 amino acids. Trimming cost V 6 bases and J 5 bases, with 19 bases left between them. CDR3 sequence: CASRSVSARRTEAFF. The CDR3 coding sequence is TGTGCCAGTAGGTCGGTCTCGGCCCGGAGGACTGAAGCTTTCTTT.

CDR3 bases: TGCGCCAGCAGTGAGACGGGGGTGTGGGAGCAGTACTTC. Translation: CASSETGVWEQYF. The chain uses TRBV10-1 and TRBJ2-7; tentative D call: TRBD2 (6 bases). Germline V CDR1 and CDR2: WNHNN, SYGVQD (reference sequence). V was shortened by 2 bases and J by 7 bases, with 12 bases between the two germline ends. CDR3 size: 13 residues.

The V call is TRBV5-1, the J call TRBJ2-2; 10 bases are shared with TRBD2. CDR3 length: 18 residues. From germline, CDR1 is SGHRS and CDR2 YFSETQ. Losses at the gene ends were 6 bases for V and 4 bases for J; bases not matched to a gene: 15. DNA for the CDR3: TGCGCCAGCACACCCCGGACCTTAGCGGGAGGAGGCACCGGGGAGCTGTTTTTT. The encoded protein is CASTPRTLAGGGTGELFF.